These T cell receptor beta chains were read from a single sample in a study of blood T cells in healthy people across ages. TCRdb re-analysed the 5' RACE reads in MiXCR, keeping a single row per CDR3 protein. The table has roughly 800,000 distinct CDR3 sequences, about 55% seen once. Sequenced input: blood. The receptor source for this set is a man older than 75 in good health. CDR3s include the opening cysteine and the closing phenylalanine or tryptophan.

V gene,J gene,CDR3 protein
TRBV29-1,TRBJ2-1,CSVDRLAGVGEQFF
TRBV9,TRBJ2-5,CASSSNSGGFETQYF
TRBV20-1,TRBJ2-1,CSARKRQVDEQFF
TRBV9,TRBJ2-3,CASSVAGQGATTDTQYF
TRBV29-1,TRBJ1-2,CSVETGPFYGYTF
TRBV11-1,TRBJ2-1,CASSLERAGAPPWDEQFF
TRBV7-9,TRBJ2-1,CASSLPTSGSGGEQFF
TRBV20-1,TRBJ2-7,CSARYPGTAFEQYF
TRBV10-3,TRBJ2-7,CAISESQGVVNEQYF
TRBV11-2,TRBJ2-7,CASSQAIGPGEQYF
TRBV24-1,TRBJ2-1,CATSDLGTGAYERFF
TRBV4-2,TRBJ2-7,CASSQGLVLYEQYF
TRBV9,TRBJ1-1,CASSVAGNTEAFF
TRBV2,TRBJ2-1,CASSDGQSPYNEQFF
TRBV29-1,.,CSVGAGTYEQYF
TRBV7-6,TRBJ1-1,CASSWGLPKDTEAFF
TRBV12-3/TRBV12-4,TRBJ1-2,CASSPNRGLYGYTF
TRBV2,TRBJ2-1,CASKNIPREGLRNEQFF
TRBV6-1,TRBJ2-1,CASNTGTGGGNEQFF
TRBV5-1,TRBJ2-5,CASSRLTGQETQYF
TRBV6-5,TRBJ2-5,CASSYYHRAGGDQETQYF
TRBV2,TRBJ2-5,CASSEQGGQETQYF
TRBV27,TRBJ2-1,CASSQPFGAGVGNNEQFF
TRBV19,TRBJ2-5,CASSSKGETQYF
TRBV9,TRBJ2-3,CASSARLAGDTQYF
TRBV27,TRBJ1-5,CASSPQRVHQPQHF
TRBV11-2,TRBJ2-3,CASSLERGARYAYF
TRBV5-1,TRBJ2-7,CASSLFRDRGYEQYF
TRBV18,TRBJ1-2,CASSRETGRSGYTF
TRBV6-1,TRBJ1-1,CASMVWVNTEAFF
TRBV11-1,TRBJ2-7,CASSLIAGAEQYF
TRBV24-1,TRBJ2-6,CATSDPGVAGANVLTF
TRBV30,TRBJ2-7,CAQGTSGRPGEQYF
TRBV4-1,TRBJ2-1,CASSQESGGTSGYNEQFF
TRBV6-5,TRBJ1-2,CASSYSRGGGYTF
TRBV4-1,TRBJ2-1,CASSQDPYRDSRYNEQFF
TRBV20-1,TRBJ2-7,CSARGDGSYEQYF
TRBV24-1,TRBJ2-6,CASGGAGANVLTF
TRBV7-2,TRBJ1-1,CASSLGPQRNTEAFF
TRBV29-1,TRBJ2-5,CSVEGAQDKEGETQYF
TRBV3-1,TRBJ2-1,CASSPRGAGPAGEQFF
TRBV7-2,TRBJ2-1,CASSYGPTSYEQFF